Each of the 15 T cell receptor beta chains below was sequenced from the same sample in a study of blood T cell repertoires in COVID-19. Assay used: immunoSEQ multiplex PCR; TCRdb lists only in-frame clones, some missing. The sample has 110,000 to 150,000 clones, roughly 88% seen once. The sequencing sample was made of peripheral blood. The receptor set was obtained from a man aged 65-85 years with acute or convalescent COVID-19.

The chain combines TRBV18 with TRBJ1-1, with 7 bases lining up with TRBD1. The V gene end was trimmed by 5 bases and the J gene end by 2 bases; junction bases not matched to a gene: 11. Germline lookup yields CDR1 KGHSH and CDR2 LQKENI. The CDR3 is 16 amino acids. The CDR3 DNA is TGTGCCAGCTCAACCTACTTGACAGGGACAAACACTGAAGCTTTCTTT. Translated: CASSTYLTGTNTEAFF.

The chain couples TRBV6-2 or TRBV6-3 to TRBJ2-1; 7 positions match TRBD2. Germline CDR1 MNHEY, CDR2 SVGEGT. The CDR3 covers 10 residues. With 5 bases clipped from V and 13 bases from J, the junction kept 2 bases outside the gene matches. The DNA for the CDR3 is TGTGCCAGCAGTAGCGGGGTTCAGTTCTTC. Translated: CASSSGVQFF.

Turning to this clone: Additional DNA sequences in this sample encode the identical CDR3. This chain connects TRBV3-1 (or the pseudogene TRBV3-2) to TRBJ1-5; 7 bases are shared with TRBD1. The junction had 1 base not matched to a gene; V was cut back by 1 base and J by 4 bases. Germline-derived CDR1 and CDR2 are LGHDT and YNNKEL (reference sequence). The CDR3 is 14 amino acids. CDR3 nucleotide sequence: TGTGCCAGCAGCCAAGCAGGGGGTAATCAGCCCCAGCATTTT. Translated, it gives CASSQAGGNQPQHF.

CDR3 DNA: TGTGCCATCCGAGCGGATCTCTCCTACAATGAGCAGTTCTTC. Its protein product is CAIRADLSYNEQFF. The rearrangement joins TRBV6-5 to TRBJ2-1, with D perhaps TRBD2 (5 bases). The CDR3 runs 14 residues. V lost 10 bases and J lost 0, with 13 bases in between. Germline V gives CDR1 MNHEY, CDR2 SVGAGI.

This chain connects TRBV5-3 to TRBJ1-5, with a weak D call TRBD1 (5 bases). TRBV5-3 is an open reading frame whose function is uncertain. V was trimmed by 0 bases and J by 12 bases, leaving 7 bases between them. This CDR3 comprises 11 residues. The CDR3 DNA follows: TGTGCCAGAAGCTTGGCGACAGACCAGCATTTT. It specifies CARSLATDQHF.

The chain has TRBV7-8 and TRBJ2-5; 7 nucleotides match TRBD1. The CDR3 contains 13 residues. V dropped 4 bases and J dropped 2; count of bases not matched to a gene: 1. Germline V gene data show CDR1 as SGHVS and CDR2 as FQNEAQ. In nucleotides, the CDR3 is TGTGCCAGCAGCTCGGACAGGCAAGAGACCCAGTACTTC. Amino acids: CASSSDRQETQYF.

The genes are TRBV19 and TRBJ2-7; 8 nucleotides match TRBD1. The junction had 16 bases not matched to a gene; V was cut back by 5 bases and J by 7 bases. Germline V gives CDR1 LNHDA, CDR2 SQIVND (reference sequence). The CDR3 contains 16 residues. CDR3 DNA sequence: TGTGCCAGTAGTGTCAGACCCGGGACAGGCCGGGGGGAGCAGTACTTC. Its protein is CASSVRPGTGRGEQYF.

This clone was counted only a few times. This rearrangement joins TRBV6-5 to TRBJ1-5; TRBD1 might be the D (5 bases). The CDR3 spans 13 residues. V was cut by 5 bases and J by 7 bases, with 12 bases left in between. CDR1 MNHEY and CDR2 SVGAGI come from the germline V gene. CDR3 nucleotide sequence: TGTGCCAGCAGTAAAACAGGTCTCCAGCCCCAGCATTTT. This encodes CASSKTGLQPQHF.

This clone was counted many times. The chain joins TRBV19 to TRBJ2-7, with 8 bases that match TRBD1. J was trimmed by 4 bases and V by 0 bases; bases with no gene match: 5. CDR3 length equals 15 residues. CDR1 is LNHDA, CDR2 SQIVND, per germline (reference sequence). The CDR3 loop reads CASSIDHRDRYEQYF. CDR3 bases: TGTGCCAGTAGTATAGATCACCGGGACAGGTACGAGCAGTACTTC.

CDR3 region: CATTRGEGAEAFF. The CDR3 region has the DNA TGTGCCACGACCCGGGGGGAGGGTGCTGAAGCTTTCTTT. The V gene is TRBV24-1, the J gene TRBJ1-1, with a tentative D call TRBD1 (5 bases). This CDR3 has 13 amino acids. V dropped 10 bases and J dropped 6 bases, with 17 bases sitting between them. Germline-derived CDR1 and CDR2 are KGHDR and SFDVKD.

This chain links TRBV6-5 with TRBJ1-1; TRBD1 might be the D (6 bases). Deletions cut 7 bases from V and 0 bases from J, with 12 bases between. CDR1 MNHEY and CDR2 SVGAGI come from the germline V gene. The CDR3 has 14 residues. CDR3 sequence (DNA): TGTGCCAGCACTTCGGACAGTTTGAACACTGAAGCTTTCTTT. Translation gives CASTSDSLNTEAFF.

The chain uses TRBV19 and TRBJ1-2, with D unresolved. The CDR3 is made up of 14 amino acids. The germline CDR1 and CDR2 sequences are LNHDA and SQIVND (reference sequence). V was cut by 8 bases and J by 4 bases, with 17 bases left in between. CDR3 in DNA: TGTGCCAGTTCCCATCGGAGGAACCTCTATGGCTACACCTTC. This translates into CASSHRRNLYGYTF. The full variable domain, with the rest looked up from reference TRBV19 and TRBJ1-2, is DGGITQSPKYLFRKEGQNVTLSCEQNLNHDAMYWYRQDPGQGLRLIYYSQIVNDFQKGDIAEGYSVSREKKESFPLTVTSAQKNPTAFYLCASSHRRNLYGYTFGSGTRLTVV.

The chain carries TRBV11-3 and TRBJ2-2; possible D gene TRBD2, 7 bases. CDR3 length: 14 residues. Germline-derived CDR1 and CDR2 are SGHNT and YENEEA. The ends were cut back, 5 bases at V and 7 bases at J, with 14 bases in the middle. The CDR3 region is CASSPSGGGGELFF. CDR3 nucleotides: TGTGCCAGCAGCCCCTCGGGGGGCGGCGGGGAGCTGTTTTTT.

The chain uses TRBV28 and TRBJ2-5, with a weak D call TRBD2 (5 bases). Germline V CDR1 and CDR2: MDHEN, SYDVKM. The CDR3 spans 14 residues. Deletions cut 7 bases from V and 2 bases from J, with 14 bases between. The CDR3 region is CASTDPRDQETQYF. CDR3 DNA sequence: TGTGCCAGCACCGATCCTCGGGATCAAGAGACCCAGTACTTC.

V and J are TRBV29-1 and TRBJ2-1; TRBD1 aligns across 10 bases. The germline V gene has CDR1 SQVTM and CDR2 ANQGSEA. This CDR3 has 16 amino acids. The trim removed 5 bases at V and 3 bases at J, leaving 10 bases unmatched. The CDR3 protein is CSVFPRTGGGYNEQFF. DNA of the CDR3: TGCAGCGTTTTTCCTCGGACAGGGGGGGGCTACAATGAGCAGTTCTTC.